One sample yielded the 7 T cell receptor beta chains listed below, sequenced in a study of read filtering for tumor transcriptome and immune sequencing. The library was built from around 400 ng RNA with molecular barcoded adaptors for alpha/delta and beta/gamma chains. One entry per CDR3 protein results from TCRdb running MiXCR on the reads. The repertoire includes some 120,000 distinct CDR3 sequences, around 13% of them detected once, and approximately 10% sits in the top ten. The sample was a population of CD138-negative cells sorted from bone marrow. These receptors came from a donor at least 40 years old with multiple myeloma.

This clonotype was counted many times. The genes are TRBV3-1 and TRBJ1-2; no definite D call. The CDR3 length is 15 residues. In germline, CDR1 is LGHDT, CDR2 YNNKEL (reference sequence). V lost 0 bases to trimming and J lost 5 bases, with 13 bases between them. CDR3 amino acids: CASSQDTRGGYGYTF. In DNA, the CDR3 is TGTGCCAGCAGCCAAGACACCCGCGGTGGGTATGGCTACACCTTC.

Points on this clonotype: A much larger clone lies one base from this, so it may be a read error. This chain connects TRBV2 to TRBJ1-5; D is unclear. The CDR3 consists of 11 residues. Germline V gives CDR1 SNHLY, CDR2 FYNNEI. The ends were cut back, 11 bases at V and 9 bases at J, with 14 bases in the middle. CDR3 in amino acids: CASQLRGPQHF. Here the CDR3 DNA reads TGTGCCTCCCAGCTCCGGGGGCCCCAGCATTTT.

This clonotype was detected ten times or more. V gene TRBV13 combines with J gene TRBJ2-3, with D perhaps matching TRBD1 (5 bases). CDR3 length equals 12 residues. The V end lost 6 bases, the J end lost 10 bases, and 14 bases lay between the germline ends. Germline CDR1 is PRHDT and CDR2 is FYEKMQ (reference sequence). The CDR3 region has the DNA TGTGCCAGCAGTAAGGGGCCGTTGGCGCAGTATTTT. Translating it yields CASSKGPLAQYF. The full variable domain, its missing parts supplied by reference TRBV13 and TRBJ2-3, is AAGVIQSPRHLIKEKRETATLKCYPIPRHDTVYWYQQGPGQDPQFLISFYEKMQSDKGSIPDRFSAQQFSDYHSELNMSSLELGDSALYFCASSKGPLAQYFGPGTRLTVL.

This clonotype occurred a few times. V usage is TRBV25-1 and J usage is TRBJ2-5, with 7 bases that match TRBD2. The V segment lost 1 base and the J segment 5 bases; nucleotides outside the gene matches: 10. The CDR3 totals 16 residues. Germline V gene lookup returns CDR1 MGHDK and CDR2 SYGVNS. The CDR3 loop is CASSEFTGGSRETQYF. In nucleotides, the CDR3 is TGTGCCAGCAGTGAATTTACGGGGGGATCGCGGGAGACCCAGTACTTC.

The sample holds many counts of this clonotype. J is TRBJ2-5 and V is TRBV3-1; D is unresolved. CDR1 and CDR2 (germline): LGHDT, YNNKEL (reference sequence). Trimming shortened V by 1 base and J by 1 base, and 10 bases separated the two germline ends. This CDR3 spans 15 amino acids. CDR3: CASSQVGHTQETQYF. The CDR3 nucleotides read TGTGCCAGCAGCCAAGTAGGGCACACCCAAGAGACCCAGTACTTC.

As for this clonotype: At one end the junction does not follow the germline gene, possibly because of a read error. The chain links TRBV5-1 to TRBJ2-2, with 7 positions matching TRBD1. Per germline, CDR1 SGHRS and CDR2 YFSETQ. CDR3 length: 18 amino acids. CDR3 amino acids: CASSLGWLGGSNTGELLF. The CDR3 DNA follows: TGCGCCAGCAGCTTGGGCTGGCTAGGGGGCAGCAACACCGGGGAGCTGCTTTTT.

About this clonotype itself: With only one base between it and a far larger clone, this is likely a read error. The V and J genes are TRBV29-1 and TRBJ2-1, with a weak D call TRBD1 (5 bases). The CDR3 is 14 residues long. Trimming took 6 bases from V and 10 from J, leaving 22 bases between them. From germline, CDR1 is SQVTM and CDR2 ANQGSEA. CDR3 amino acids: CSVGIQGSSYEQFF. CDR3 DNA: TGCAGCGTGGGAATCCAGGGAAGCTCCTACGAGCAGTTCTTC.